A selection of T cell receptor beta chains follows, all from one sample in a study of T cell responses to AZD1222 COVID-19 vaccine. Clones were sequenced by immunoSEQ multiplex PCR, and TCRdb holds only the in-frame ones, with some missing. This table holds fewer than 150,000 clones, about 92% found once. This material consisted of peripheral blood, taken on day 0 of AZD1222 vaccination. The receptors stem from an adult in good health. Each CDR3 is given with its conserved first and last residue. D genes are given only for firm matches. A clone size is listed for some rows: how often the clone was seen (once, few, many), or a class if it is expanded.

abundance	j_gene	d_gene	v_gene	CDR3nt	CDR3aa
-	TRBJ1-1	-	TRBV18	TGTGCCAGCTCACCTACGGGACATATGAACACTGAAGCTTTCTTT	CASSPTGHMNTEAFF
-	TRBJ2-4	TRBD2	TRBV7-2	TGTGCCAGCAGCCCGGGAGGGGCTCAAAACATTCAGTACTTC	CASSPGGAQNIQYF
-	TRBJ2-5	TRBD1	TRBV5-6	TGTGCCAGCAGCTCGCCCCAAGGACAGGGGGTGACCCAGTACTTC	CASSSPQGQGVTQYF
-	TRBJ2-2	TRBD2	TRBV4-2	TGTGCCAGCAGCCAGAAGGGGACTAGCGGGAGAAGCACCGGGGAGCTGTTTTTT	CASSQKGTSGRSTGELFF
-	TRBJ1-3	-	TRBV19	TGTGCCAGTAGTGGGCAGGGTCCGAGAAACACCATATATTTT	CASSGQGPRNTIYF
-	TRBJ1-6	-	TRBV2	TGTGCCAGCACCGAGGGACGGCCGGGCGGGACCTATAATTCACCCCTCCACTTT	CASTEGRPGGTYNSPLHF
-	TRBJ2-7	-	TRBV5-1	TGCGCCAGCAGCTCAGCCTACGAGCAGTACTTC	CASSSAYEQYF
-	TRBJ2-5	TRBD1	TRBV24-1	TGTGCCACCAGTGGGACGGGACAGGGGGAAGAGACCCAGTACTTC	CATSGTGQGEETQYF
-	TRBJ1-2	-	TRBV4-1	TGCGCCAGCAGCCCCGCGAGGGGAAGCGTTTTGGAAACCTTC	CASSPARGSVLETF
-	TRBJ1-1	TRBD1	TRBV7-3	TGTGCCAGCAGATTGACAGGGGACACTGAAGCTTTCTTT	CASRLTGDTEAFF
-	TRBJ2-7	TRBD2	TRBV28	TGTGCCATCCGCTCCGGGACTAGCGGAGACTACGAGCAGTACTTC	CAIRSGTSGDYEQYF
-	TRBJ2-7	TRBD2	TRBV7-8	TGTGCCAGCAGCTTAGAGTCGGCGGGAGGGGACGAGCAGTACTTC	CASSLESAGGDEQYF
-	TRBJ1-2	-	TRBV10-3	TGTGCCATCAGGAAAACGGAAAGGGATGGCTACACCTTC	CAIRKTERDGYTF
-	TRBJ1-2	-	TRBV7-9	TGTGCCAGCAGCCCGGACAGCTATGGCTACACCTTC	CASSPDSYGYTF
-	TRBJ1-1	-	TRBV2	TGTGCCAGCCCAACCGGGGCGAACACTGAAGCTTTCTTT	CASPTGANTEAFF
-	TRBJ1-2	-	TRBV7-2	TGTGCCAGCAGCTTAGGGACAGATTATGGCTACACCTTC	CASSLGTDYGYTF
-	TRBJ2-3	TRBD2	TRBV19	TGTGCCAGTAGTCTAGCGGGAGGTATCTCAGATACGCAGTATTTT	CASSLAGGISDTQYF
-	TRBJ2-7	TRBD1	TRBV18	TGTGCCAGCTCCGAAGGACAGGTCGTGTACGAGCAGTACTTC	CASSEGQVVYEQYF
-	TRBJ1-4	-	TRBV7-9	TGTGCCAGCAGCCCCCGGGCAGATAAAACAGAAATTAATGAAAAACTGTTTTTT	CASSPRADKTEINEKLFF
-	TRBJ1-2	-	TRBV7-2	TGTGCCAGCAGCTTTAGGATGGCCAGGGCAGGCGGCTACACCTTC	CASSFRMARAGGYTF
-	TRBJ2-7	-	TRBV7-9	TGTGCCAGCAGCGCACCCGGTCTTCTCTACGAGCAGTACTTC	CASSAPGLLYEQYF
-	TRBJ1-1	-	TRBV6-6	TGTGCCAGCACCTCGGCGTGGGGTGACACTGAAGCTTTCTTT	CASTSAWGDTEAFF
-	TRBJ1-1	TRBD1	TRBV2	TGTGCCATCGACCGGGACAGGGAAACTGAAGCTTTCTTT	CAIDRDRETEAFF
-	TRBJ2-7	TRBD2	TRBV7-8	TGTGCCAGCAGCTCGGGACTAGTGATCGAGCAGTACTTC	CASSSGLVIEQYF
-	TRBJ2-7	TRBD2	TRBV30	TGTGCCTGGAGTGCGGGACTAGCGGGCTACGAGCAGTACTTC	CAWSAGLAGYEQYF
-	TRBJ2-3	-	TRBV4-1	TGCGCCAGCAGCCAAAGGGTAGCGGTGGCTTCAGATACGCAGTATTTT	CASSQRVAVASDTQYF
once	TRBJ1-1	-	TRBV7-6	TGTGCCAGCAGCGAAGAGCCACGCGACCCGAACACTGAAGCTTTCTTT	CASSEEPRDPNTEAFF
-	TRBJ1-1	-	TRBV29-1	TGCAGCGTCGACACGAACACTGAAGCTTTCTTT	CSVDTNTEAFF